The TCR beta chain under discussion was sequenced for a study of cytomegalovirus exposure and HLA in healthy donors. Regarding the study as a whole: What a later analysis showed was that several of the most significant clusters appeared linked to common viral pathogens. Clonal expansion, a later analysis showed, was greater in HLA-associated TCR beta chains than in equally common others. V- and J-gene trimming in TCR beta was tied to a missense DCLRE1C variant by an analysis performed later.

With respect to this clone: Its antigen is unidentified.

There are 15 residues in the CDR3. V was pared by 1 base and J by 3 bases, with 5 bases of the junction left unmatched. Germline values: CDR1 SNHLY, CDR2 FYNNEI. PCR used 60 Vbeta primers and 13 Jbeta primers. Data came from immunoSEQ multiplex PCR; TCRdb stores just in-frame clones and leaves some out. The table has approximately 100,000 clones, approximately 82% seen once. The sequence derives from a man aged 35 to 55 in good health and CMV-seronegative. Sequencing used PBMCs. This chain joins TRBV2 and TRBJ1-1; 7 nucleotides match TRBD1. CDR3: CASSEGPTGYTEAFF. The CDR3 region has the DNA TGTGCCAGCAGTGAAGGGCCGACAGGGTACACTGAAGCTTTCTTT.